The sample holds a few counts of the clone carrying this T cell receptor beta chain. The CDR3 consists of 14 residues. The ends were cut back, 4 bases at V and 2 bases at J, with 11 bases in the middle. Germline CDR1 LGHDT, CDR2 YNNKEL (reference sequence). Assay used: immunoSEQ multiplex PCR; TCRdb lists only in-frame clones, some missing. The table includes more than 80,000 clones, over 70% detected once. This entry comes from a study of blood T cell repertoires in COVID-19. The V call is TRBV3-1 (or the pseudogene TRBV3-2), the J call TRBJ1-2; D not resolved. This receptor was obtained from a human donor with acute or convalescent COVID-19. The donor label of this sample is uncertain. Sequences were obtained from peripheral blood. The CDR3 DNA sequence: TGTGCCAGCAGCCCCTCTACCGTGAACTATGGCTACACCTTC. It encodes CASSPSTVNYGYTF.